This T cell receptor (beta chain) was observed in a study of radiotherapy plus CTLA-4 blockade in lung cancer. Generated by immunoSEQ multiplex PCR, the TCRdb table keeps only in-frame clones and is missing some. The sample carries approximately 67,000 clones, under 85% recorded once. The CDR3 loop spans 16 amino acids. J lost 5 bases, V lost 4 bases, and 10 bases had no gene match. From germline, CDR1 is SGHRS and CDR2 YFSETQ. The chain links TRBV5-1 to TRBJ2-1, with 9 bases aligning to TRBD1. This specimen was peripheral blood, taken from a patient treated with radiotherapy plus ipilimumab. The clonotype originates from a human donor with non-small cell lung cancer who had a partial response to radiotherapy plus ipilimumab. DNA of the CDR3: TGCGCCAGCAGCGGACGGACAGGGGAAGGAAACAATGAGCAGTTCTTC. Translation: CASSGRTGEGNNEQFF. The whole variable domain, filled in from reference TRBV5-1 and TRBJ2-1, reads KAGVTQTPRYLIKTRGQQVTLSCSPISGHRSVSWYQQTPGQGLQFLFEYFSETQRNKGNFPGRFSGRQFSNSRSEMNVSTLELGDSALYLCASSGRTGEGNNEQFFGPGTRLTVL.